Each of the 24 T cell receptor beta chains below was sequenced from the same sample in a study of identical twins. TCRdb independently ran MiXCR on the 5' RACE reads; one entry per CDR3 protein. The sample lists roughly 750,000 distinct CDR3 sequences, about 20% occurring once. These records were also assigned to another study, of T cells expressing NK-cell markers.

The sample consisted of PBMCs. The source is a woman between 18 and 30 years old in good health.

The sample holds a few counts of this clonotype. The chain joins TRBV12-3 or TRBV12-4 to TRBJ2-7, with a possible D match to TRBD1 (7 bases). This CDR3 region has 14 residues. Trimming stripped 5 bases from V and 5 bases from J, with 16 bases between. The chain's CDR3 is CASSPSTGRHEQYF. The CDR3 coding sequence is TGTGCCAGCAGTCCCTCGACAGGGAGGCACGAGCAGTACTTC.

The V and J genes are TRBV4-2 and TRBJ2-1, with D unclear. V gave up 8 bases and J gave up 0 bases, with 11 bases separating them. The CDR3 contains 14 residues. CDR1 and CDR2 (germline): LGHNA, YNFKEQ. The CDR3 nucleotides read TGTGCCAGCCGCCCGGAAAGCTCCTACAATGAGCAGTTCTTC. It translates to CASRPESSYNEQFF.

This chain connects TRBV18 to TRBJ2-2, with 9 bases identical to TRBD1. The junction had 14 bases not matched to a gene; V was cut back by 4 bases and J by 8 bases. The CDR3 totals 17 residues. CDR1 is KGHSH and CDR2 is LQKENI in the germline V gene. The CDR3: CASSLYRTGASSGELFF. DNA of the CDR3: TGTGCCAGCTCACTCTACCGGACAGGGGCCTCGTCTGGGGAGCTGTTTTTT.

The V and J genes are TRBV20-1 and TRBJ2-5, with TRBD1 identical over 7 bases. The germline V gene encodes CDR1 DFQATT and CDR2 SNEGSKA (reference sequence). V lost 3 bases and J lost 2; bases outside the gene matches: 6. The CDR3 has 14 amino acids. The CDR3 loop reads CSARSDRAQETQYF. As DNA, the CDR3 is TGCAGTGCTAGGTCTGACAGGGCGCAAGAGACCCAGTACTTC.

V gene TRBV20-1 combines with J gene TRBJ1-2; D ambiguous. Trimming removed 1 base at V and 6 bases at J, with 12 bases between. Germline V gene sequence: CDR1 DFQATT, CDR2 SNEGSKA (reference sequence). This CDR3 has 13 amino acids. CDR3 protein: CSARAPRGDGYTF. CDR3 in DNA: TGCAGTGCTAGAGCCCCGAGAGGTGATGGCTACACCTTC.

This clonotype was seen only a few times. The rearrangement links TRBV21-1 to TRBJ2-5; TRBD2, the table's D call, lacks a check against the DNA. TRBV21-1 represents a pseudogene. The CDR3 covers 17 residues. The CDR3 bases are TGTGCCAGCAGCAAAGGCGAGGCTAGCGGGAGTAATGGGTCCCAGTACTTC. Translating gives CASSKGEASGSNGSQYF.

This clonotype was observed a few times. The chain joins TRBV7-8 to TRBJ2-7; D is ambiguous. CDR3 length equals 15 residues. V was cut by 7 bases and J by 0 bases, with 16 bases left in between. Looked up from germline, CDR1 is SGHVS and CDR2 is FQNEAQ. CDR3 coding DNA: TGTGCCAGCACTCAATGGGTGTCGAGCTCCTACGAGCAGTACTTC. It is translated as CASTQWVSSSYEQYF.

The genes are TRBV9 and TRBJ2-5, with TRBD1 as a possible D gene (5 bases). Germline CDR1 and CDR2: SGDLS and YYNGEE. V was clipped by 3 bases and J by 5 bases, with 20 bases between them. The CDR3 loop spans 16 amino acids. CDR3 nucleotide sequence: TGTGCCAGCAGCGCTACCCCTCAGGGCCTAGGCGAGACCCAGTACTTC. This sequence encodes CASSATPQGLGETQYF.

V gene TRBV4-3 combines with J gene TRBJ2-6; D call uncertain. V lost 2 bases, J lost 2 bases, and 7 bases lay in between. This CDR3 region has 15 residues. Germline CDR1 and CDR2: LGHNA and YSLEER. The CDR3 is CASSQSGPGANVLTF. The CDR3 DNA reads as TGCGCCAGCAGCCAATCTGGGCCTGGGGCCAACGTCCTGACTTTC.

This clonotype was counted ten times or more. The chain couples TRBV29-1 to TRBJ2-3, with 9 positions matching TRBD2. V lost 8 bases and J lost 7; bases outside the gene matches: 10. The germline gives CDR1 SQVTM, CDR2 ANQGSEA. This CDR3 contains 13 residues. This CDR3 is CSPGGGGANTQYF. Here the CDR3 DNA reads TGCAGCCCGGGGGGCGGGGGGGCGAATACGCAGTATTTT.

This clonotype was observed at least ten times. The chain recombines TRBV20-1 with TRBJ2-1, with 8 bases that match TRBD2. CDR3 size: 13 residues. V shed 5 bases, J shed 3 bases, and the junction held 3 bases outside the gene matches. Germline CDR1 reads DFQATT; CDR2 reads SNEGSKA (reference sequence). For the CDR3, the DNA is TGCAGTGCTTTTAGCGGGAACTACAATGAGCAGTTCTTC. Translating gives CSAFSGNYNEQFF.

The gene calls are TRBV29-1 and TRBJ1-1, with D uncertain. The CDR3 has 16 residues. Per germline, CDR1 SQVTM and CDR2 ANQGSEA. Trimming cost V 3 bases and J 0 bases, with 17 bases left between them. The CDR3 sequence: CSVDSLIGVMNTEAFF. CDR3 nucleotide sequence: TGCAGCGTTGATTCCCTAATCGGAGTTATGAACACTGAAGCTTTCTTT.

This clonotype has just a few counts. The gene calls are TRBV2 and TRBJ2-1; D perhaps matches TRBD2 (6 bases). The germline V and J ends were trimmed by 3 bases and 2 bases, with 8 bases remaining between them. Germline CDR1 SNHLY, CDR2 FYNNEI. CDR3 length equals 14 residues. The CDR3 coding sequence is TGTGCCAGCAGTGAGGGGGGAACCTACAATGAGCAGTTCTTC. Protein: CASSEGGTYNEQFF. The complete variable domain, with remaining parts taken from reference TRBV2 and TRBJ2-1, reads EPEVTQTPSHQVTQMGQEVILRCVPISNHLYFYWYRQILGQKVEFLVSFYNNEISEKSEIFDDQFSVERPDGSNFTLKIRSTKLEDSAMYFCASSEGGTYNEQFFGPGTRLTVL.

This clonotype has just a few counts. V usage is TRBV19 and J usage is TRBJ2-3, with 9 bases fitting TRBD2. This CDR3 has 17 residues. Germline CDR1 reads LNHDA; CDR2 reads SQIVND (reference sequence). The V segment lost 5 bases and the J segment 3 bases; nucleotides outside the gene matches: 12. The CDR3 reads CASSARLAEFRTDTQYF. In nucleotides, the CDR3 is TGTGCCAGTAGTGCCCGACTAGCGGAGTTCCGAACAGATACGCAGTATTTT. Full variable domain (missing parts from reference TRBV19 and TRBJ2-3): DGGITQSPKYLFRKEGQNVTLSCEQNLNHDAMYWYRQDPGQGLRLIYYSQIVNDFQKGDIAEGYSVSREKKESFPLTVTSAQKNPTAFYLCASSARLAEFRTDTQYFGPGTRLTVL.

Comments on this clonotype: This may stem from a read error, because a much larger clone lies one nucleotide away. The chain couples TRBV12-3 or TRBV12-4 to TRBJ2-3; D is possibly TRBD1 or TRBD2 (6 bases each). CDR3 length equals 13 residues. The CDR3 DNA reads TGTGCCAGCAGTTTATCGGGGGCAGATACGCTGTATTTT. Residues: CASSLSGADTLYF.

The V gene is TRBV7-8, the J gene TRBJ2-1; 9 bases map to TRBD2. The CDR3 is 14 residues long. Per the germline V gene, CDR1 is SGHVS and CDR2 is FQNEAQ. Losses at the gene ends were 10 bases for V and 6 bases for J; bases not matched to a gene: 10. The CDR3 here is CATQREAPPNEQFF. CDR3 coding DNA: TGTGCCACCCAGCGGGAGGCCCCCCCCAATGAGCAGTTCTTC.

The rearrangement links TRBV7-2 to TRBJ1-1; D possibly corresponds to TRBD1 (5 bases). In germline, CDR1 is SGHTA, CDR2 FQGNSA. This CDR3 is 13 amino acids long. V was shortened by 8 bases and J by 5 bases, with 15 bases between the two germline ends. CDR3 in amino acids: CASGYRRETEAFF. The CDR3 region has the DNA TGTGCCAGCGGCTACAGGCGGGAAACTGAAGCTTTCTTT.

This clonotype was seen only a few times. The chain links TRBV6-6 to TRBJ1-1; D unresolved. The V and J ends lost 2 bases and 5 bases respectively, with 6 bases between them. The germline gives CDR1 MNHNY, CDR2 SVGAGI (reference sequence). This CDR3 contains 12 residues. For the CDR3, the DNA is TGTGCCAGCAGTTACGAGCGAACTGAAGCTTTCTTT. It translates to CASSYERTEAFF.

This sequence joins TRBV10-3 and TRBJ2-7; the D call may be TRBD1 or TRBD2 (5 bases each). The CDR3 length is 15 residues. Trimming removed 3 bases at V and 0 bases at J, with 12 bases between. Germline CDR1 reads ENHRY; CDR2 reads SYGVKD. CDR3 sequence: CAISDSGASSYEQYF. As DNA, the CDR3 is TGTGCCATCAGTGACTCCGGGGCATCCTCCTACGAGCAGTACTTC.

The sample holds a few counts of this clonotype. The rearrangement joins TRBV27 to TRBJ2-7; TRBD1 or TRBD2 may be the D gene (5 bases each). Trimming pared 5 bases from V and 3 bases from J, leaving 14 bases between. This CDR3 contains 14 residues. Germline lookup yields CDR1 MNHEY and CDR2 SMNVEV (reference sequence). The CDR3 nucleotides are TGTGCCAGCAGTCGCCCTGGGACGGTCTACGAGCAGTACTTC. Its protein product is CASSRPGTVYEQYF.

This clonotype has just a few counts. The J gene is TRBJ1-1, the V gene TRBV6-5; 7 bases agree with TRBD1. The V and J ends lost 0 bases and 7 bases, in that order; junction bases with no gene match: 11. Germline CDR1 reads MNHEY; CDR2 reads SVGAGI. The CDR3 extends over 16 amino acids. This CDR3 is CASSYSDREERGEAFF. CDR3 in DNA: TGTGCCAGCAGTTACTCTGACAGGGAAGAACGCGGTGAAGCTTTCTTT.

The chain has TRBV10-3 and TRBJ2-7; 9 bases are a match to TRBD2. This CDR3 comprises 14 residues. V shed 7 bases and J 2 bases; nucleotides not matched to a gene: 6. Germline V gene data show CDR1 as ENHRY and CDR2 as SYGVKD. CDR3 in amino acids: CAITPTSGPYEQYF. In DNA form, the CDR3 reads TGTGCCATCACCCCGACTAGCGGACCCTACGAGCAGTACTTC.

On this clonotype itself: Since a much larger clone is just one base distant, this may be a read error. V gene TRBV7-7 combines with J gene TRBJ2-3, with D tentatively TRBD2 (5 bases). Germline CDR1 is SSHAT and CDR2 is FNYEAQ (reference sequence). Trimming shortened V by 2 bases and J by 0 bases, and 9 bases separated the two germline ends. CDR3 length equals 15 residues. CDR3 in DNA: TGTGCCAGCAGCTTATCCCCGGGGAGCACAGATACGCAGTATTTT. As protein: CASSLSPGSTDTQYF.

This chain uses TRBV5-1 with TRBJ2-2; TRBD2 aligns across 12 bases. Per the germline V gene, CDR1 is SGHRS and CDR2 is YFSETQ. CDR3 length equals 17 residues. Trimming at V came to 3 bases and at J to 5 bases, leaving 8 bases not matched to a gene. CDR3: CASSSRLAGVRTGELFF. The CDR3 DNA sequence: TGCGCCAGCAGCTCGAGACTAGCGGGAGTCCGGACCGGGGAGCTGTTTTTT.